What follows are 6 T cell receptor beta chains derived from one specimen sequenced in a study of T cell repertoires in cytomegalovirus infection. Antigens for these TCRs are unknown. TCRdb passed the reads through MiXCR, listing each CDR3 protein once. Seen here are 800,000 to 950,000 distinct CDR3 sequences, about 33% observed once, and the top ten hold over 10%. This sample comprised cultured CD8+ T cells from PBMCs, obtained from culture after CMV antigen stimulation. These receptors all come from a human donor in good health (CMV status not recorded). Some clones in this sample may be carry-over from other donors' samples.

The rearrangement joins TRBV2 to TRBJ2-2; D might be TRBD1 (6 bases). The V gene's germline CDR1 is SNHLY and CDR2 FYNNEI. V lost 4 bases and J lost 6, with 6 bases in between. The CDR3 runs 12 residues. CDR3 sequence: CASSGQAGELFF. The CDR3 region has the DNA TGTGCCAGCAGTGGACAGGCCGGGGAGCTGTTTTTT.

V usage is TRBV5-6 and J usage is TRBJ2-5; TRBD2 matches 11 bases. The CDR3 is 16 residues long. V lost 3 bases and J lost 7; bases outside the gene matches: 11. Germline lookup yields CDR1 SGHDT and CDR2 YYEEEE. The CDR3 DNA sequence: TGTGCCAGCAGCTATGAGACTAGCGGGGCCCTAGGGACCCAGTACTTC. It is translated as CASSYETSGALGTQYF.

The chain joins TRBV19 to TRBJ1-3, with a possible D match to TRBD1 (5 bases). This CDR3 contains 14 residues. CDR1 LNHDA and CDR2 SQIVND come from the germline V gene (reference sequence). The V and J ends lost 8 bases and 4 bases respectively, with 15 bases between them. CDR3 nucleotide sequence: TGTGCCAGTTTAGACGGGACTCTCGGAAACACCATATATTTT. It codes for CASLDGTLGNTIYF.

This clonotype was picked up a small number of times. As DNA, the CDR3 is TGCGCCAGCAGCCCCAGGGGGCAAACTGAAGCTTTCTTT. This encodes CASSPRGQTEAFF. The rearrangement uses TRBV4-1 and TRBJ1-1; 8 nucleotides line up with TRBD1. The V and J ends lost 4 bases and 5 bases, in that order; junction bases with no gene match: 3. The CDR3 has 13 residues. CDR1 and CDR2 (germline): MGHRA, YSYEKL.

The sample holds one count of this clonotype. The genes are TRBV6-6 and TRBJ1-3; 7 bases are shared with TRBD1. J lost 4 bases, V lost 1 base, and 10 bases had no gene match. The CDR3 totals 17 residues. Germline V gene lookup returns CDR1 MNHNY and CDR2 SVGAGI (reference sequence). CDR3 in amino acids: CASSYWPGGAPGNTIYF. CDR3 DNA: TGTGCCAGCAGTTACTGGCCAGGGGGTGCCCCAGGAAACACCATATATTTT.

This clonotype was observed many times. V and J are TRBV28 and TRBJ1-1; D remains unclear. Per the germline V gene, CDR1 is MDHEN and CDR2 is SYDVKM. Trimming removed 7 bases from V and 2 bases from J, with 8 bases in between. CDR3 length: 12 amino acids. CDR3 coding DNA: TGTGCCAGCAAAACATACAACACTGAAGCTTTCTTT. It yields the protein CASKTYNTEAFF.